This T cell receptor (beta chain) was found in a study of T cell repertoires in cytomegalovirus infection. As concerns this clonotype: A much more abundant neighbour one base away suggests this may be a read error.

TCRdb reprocessed the reads via MiXCR and lists one record per CDR3 protein. The sample holds around 740,000 distinct CDR3 sequences, approximately 40% seen once. CDR3 length equals 13 residues. Germline lookup yields CDR1 SGHTA and CDR2 FQGTGA. The TCR comes from a human donor in good health (CMV status not recorded). Some clones in this sample may be carry-over from other donors' samples. The sample was PBMCs. This sequence joins TRBV7-3 and TRBJ2-1, with TRBD1 identical over 7 bases. Here the CDR3 reads CSSSLGTDNEQFF. The CDR3 DNA reads as TGTTCCAGCAGCTTAGGGACAGACAATGAGCAGTTCTTC.